This T cell receptor beta chain was sequenced for a study of OX40 agonist ivuxolimab in advanced cancers. Germline CDR1 is LGHNA and CDR2 is YNFKEQ. Unmatched junction bases numbered 11, after V lost 5 bases and J lost 4 bases. CDR3 length equals 16 residues. Libraries were prepared by immunoSEQ multiplex PCR; TCRdb keeps only in-frame clonotypes and omits some of them. In the table there are more than 45,000 clones, almost 85% of which are singletons. The V call is TRBV4-2, the J call TRBJ2-7, with 10 bases lining up with TRBD2. The origin of this receptor is an adult with an advanced solid tumor such as melanoma, head and neck, liver or kidney cancer. The sequencing used CD4+ or CD8+ T cells sorted from blood, collected in a trial of the OX40 agonist ivuxolimab. The DNA for the CDR3 is TGTGCCAGCAGCTTGGTTTCAGCGGGAGGGCGTTACGAGCAGTACTTC. Translated, it gives CASSLVSAGGRYEQYF.